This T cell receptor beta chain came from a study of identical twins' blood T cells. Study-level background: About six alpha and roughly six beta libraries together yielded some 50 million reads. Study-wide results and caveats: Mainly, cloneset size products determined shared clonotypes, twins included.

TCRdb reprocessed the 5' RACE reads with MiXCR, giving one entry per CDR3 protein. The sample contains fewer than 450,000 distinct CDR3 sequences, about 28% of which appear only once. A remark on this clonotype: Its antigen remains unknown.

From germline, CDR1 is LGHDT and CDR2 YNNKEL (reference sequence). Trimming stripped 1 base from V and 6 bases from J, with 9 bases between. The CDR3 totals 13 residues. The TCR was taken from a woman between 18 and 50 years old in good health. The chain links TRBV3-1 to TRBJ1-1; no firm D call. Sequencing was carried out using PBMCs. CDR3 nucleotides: TGTGCCAGCAGCCAAGGGACTACAGCTGAAGCTTTCTTT. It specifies CASSQGTTAEAFF.